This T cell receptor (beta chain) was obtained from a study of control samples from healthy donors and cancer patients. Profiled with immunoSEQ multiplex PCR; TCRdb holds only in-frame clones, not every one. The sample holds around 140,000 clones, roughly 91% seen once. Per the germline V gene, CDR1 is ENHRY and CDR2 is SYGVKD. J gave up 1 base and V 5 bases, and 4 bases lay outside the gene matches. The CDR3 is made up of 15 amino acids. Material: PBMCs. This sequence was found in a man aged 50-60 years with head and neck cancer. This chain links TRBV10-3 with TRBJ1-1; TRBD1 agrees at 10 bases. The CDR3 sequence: CAISLRTGGNTEAFF. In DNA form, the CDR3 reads TGTGCCATCAGTCTTCGGACAGGGGGGAACACTGAAGCTTTCTTT.